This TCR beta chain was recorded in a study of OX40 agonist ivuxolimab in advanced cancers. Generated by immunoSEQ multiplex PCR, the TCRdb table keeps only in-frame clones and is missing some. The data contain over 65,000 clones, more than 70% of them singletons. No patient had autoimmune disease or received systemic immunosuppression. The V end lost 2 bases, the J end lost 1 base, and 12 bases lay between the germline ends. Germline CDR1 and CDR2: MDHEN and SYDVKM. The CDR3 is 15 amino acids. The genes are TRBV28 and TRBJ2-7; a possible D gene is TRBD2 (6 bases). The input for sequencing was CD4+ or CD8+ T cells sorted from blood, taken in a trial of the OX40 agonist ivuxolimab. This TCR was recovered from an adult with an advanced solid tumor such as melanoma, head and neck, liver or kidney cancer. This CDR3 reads CASSLGGAGSYEQYF. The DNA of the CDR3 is TGTGCCAGCAGTTTAGGCGGGGCGGGTTCCTACGAGCAGTACTTC.